What follows are 10 T cell receptor beta chains derived from one specimen sequenced in a study of Ad26.COV2.S vaccination and SARS-CoV-2 variants. Sequenced by immunoSEQ multiplex PCR; TCRdb stores in-frame clones only, minus some. Here the sample spans just over 350,000 clones, about 90% being singletons. The source material was peripheral blood, sampled after recovery from COVID-19. The source of these receptors is a human donor who had recovered from COVID-19.

The rearrangement links TRBV19 to TRBJ1-2, with 7 bases matching TRBD1. V shed 4 bases, J shed 6 bases, and the junction held 5 bases outside the gene matches. Germline V gene sequence: CDR1 LNHDA, CDR2 SQIVND (reference sequence). The CDR3 extends over 13 amino acids. The CDR3 DNA follows: TGTGCCAGTAGTACATACGACAGGGATGGCTACACCTTC. It specifies CASSTYDRDGYTF.

In DNA form, the CDR3 reads TGCGCCAGCAGCTTAATGACAGGGCCAACCTATGGCTACACCTTC. It codes for CASSLMTGPTYGYTF. The J gene is TRBJ1-2, the V gene TRBV5-1; 7 bases line up with TRBD1. Losses at the gene ends were 2 bases for V and 4 bases for J; bases not matched to a gene: 8. Germline V gene lookup returns CDR1 SGHRS and CDR2 YFSETQ. The CDR3 is made up of 15 amino acids.

The chain employs TRBV3-1 (or the pseudogene TRBV3-2) and TRBJ2-3; D remains unclear. Trimming removed 6 bases from V and 0 bases from J, with 7 bases in between. The CDR3 loop spans 13 amino acids. The germline V gene encodes CDR1 LGHDT and CDR2 YNNKEL (reference sequence). The CDR3, as DNA: TGTGCCAGCAGTAGGCAGAGCACAGATACGCAGTATTTT. Protein sequence: CASSRQSTDTQYF.

The V call is TRBV20-1, the J call TRBJ1-6, with D unresolved. Germline CDR1 reads DFQATT; CDR2 reads SNEGSKA (reference sequence). The CDR3 extends over 14 amino acids. The germline V and J ends were trimmed by 3 bases and 6 bases, with 12 bases remaining between them. CDR3 coding DNA: TGCAGTGCTAGTAAGGCGGTGACTAATTCACCCCTCCACTTT. Translation: CSASKAVTNSPLHF.

The CDR3 coding sequence is TGCAGCGTCATTCCAGGGTCCACTGAAGCTTTCTTT. Amino acid sequence: CSVIPGSTEAFF. This chain joins TRBV29-1 and TRBJ1-1, with a possible D match to TRBD1 (5 bases). Germline-derived CDR1 and CDR2 are SQVTM and ANQGSEA. V lost 6 bases and J lost 4, with 12 bases in between. The CDR3 covers 12 residues.

The chain recombines TRBV6-2 or TRBV6-3 with TRBJ2-5, with 7 bases matching TRBD1. The CDR3 contains 13 residues. The V gene end was trimmed by 5 bases and the J gene end by 3 bases; junction bases not matched to a gene: 3. Germline values: CDR1 MNHEY, CDR2 SVGEGT. CDR3: CASSRQGEETQYF. In nucleotides, the CDR3 is TGTGCCAGCAGTCGACAGGGTGAAGAGACCCAGTACTTC.

A word on this clone: A read error may account for a junction end that differs from germline. The chain recombines TRBV6-1 with TRBJ1-2; tentative D call: TRBD1 (6 bases). The CDR3 runs 16 residues. Germline assignment: CDR1 MNHNS and CDR2 SASEGT. CDR3 nucleotides: TGTGCCAGCAGCGAAGTTGACAGGCCTAGCCTCTATGGCTACACCTTC. Translating gives CASSEVDRPSLYGYTF.

Only one count was recorded for this clone. The chain couples TRBV13 to TRBJ2-1; D is possibly TRBD1 or TRBD2 (5 bases each). Germline V gene lookup returns CDR1 PRHDT and CDR2 FYEKMQ (reference sequence). This CDR3 is built from 14 residues. The germline V and J ends were trimmed by 0 bases and 10 bases, with 13 bases remaining between them. CDR3 in DNA: TGTGCCAGCAGCTTAGGTGGGACCCTCGGAGAGCAGTTCTTC. Amino acid sequence: CASSLGGTLGEQFF.

The chain carries TRBV12-3 or TRBV12-4 and TRBJ1-5; D call uncertain. The CDR3 is made up of 12 amino acids. Trimming pared 1 base from V and 5 bases from J, leaving 3 bases between. CDR3 sequence reads: CASSLGDQPQHF. As DNA, the CDR3 is TGTGCCAGCAGTTTAGGAGATCAGCCCCAGCATTTT.

J is TRBJ2-1 and V is TRBV19, with D perhaps being TRBD1 or TRBD2 (5 bases each). This CDR3 has 17 amino acids. The V gene's germline CDR1 is LNHDA and CDR2 SQIVND (reference sequence). V lost 5 bases and J lost 0, with 17 bases in between. The CDR3 here is CASSLLTGGFSYNEQFF. DNA for the CDR3: TGTGCCAGTAGTCTCCTGACTGGGGGTTTCTCCTACAATGAGCAGTTCTTC.